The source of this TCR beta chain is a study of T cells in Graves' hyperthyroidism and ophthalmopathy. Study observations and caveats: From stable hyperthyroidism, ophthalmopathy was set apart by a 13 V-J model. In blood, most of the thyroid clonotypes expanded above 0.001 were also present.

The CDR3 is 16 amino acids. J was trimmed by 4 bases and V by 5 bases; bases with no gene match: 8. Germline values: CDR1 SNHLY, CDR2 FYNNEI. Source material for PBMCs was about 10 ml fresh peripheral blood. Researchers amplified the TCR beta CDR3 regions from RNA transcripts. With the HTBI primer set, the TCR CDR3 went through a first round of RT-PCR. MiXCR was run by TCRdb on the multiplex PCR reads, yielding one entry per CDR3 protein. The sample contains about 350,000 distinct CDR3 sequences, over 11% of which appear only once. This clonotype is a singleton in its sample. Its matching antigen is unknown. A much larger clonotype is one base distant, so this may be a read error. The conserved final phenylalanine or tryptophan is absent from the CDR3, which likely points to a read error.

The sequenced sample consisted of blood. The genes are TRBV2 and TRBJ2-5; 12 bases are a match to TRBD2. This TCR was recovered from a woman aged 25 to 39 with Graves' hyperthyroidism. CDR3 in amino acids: CASSSSGRALGETQYV. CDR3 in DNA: TGTGCCAGCAGTTCTAGCGGGAGGGCCTTAGGAGAGACCCAGTACGTC.